This T cell receptor beta chain was retrieved from a study of blood T cell repertoires in COVID-19. Sequencing used immunoSEQ multiplex PCR; TCRdb keeps in-frame clones, though not all of them. The sample holds roughly 100,000 clones, about nine tenths seen once. V shed 5 bases, J shed 0 bases, and the junction held 3 bases outside the gene matches. The germline V gene encodes CDR1 MRHNA and CDR2 SNTAGT. The CDR3 sequence is 17 residues long. The chain employs TRBV6-4 and TRBJ2-6; 11 bases fit TRBD1. The sequence was collected from a woman in her sixties or seventies with acute or convalescent COVID-19. The source material was peripheral blood. DNA for the CDR3: TGTGCCAGCAGTCCCGGGACAGGGGGCTCTGGGGCCAACGTCCTGACTTTC. It is translated as CASSPGTGGSGANVLTF.